What follows is one T cell receptor beta chain and its context. This sample stems from a study of shared clonotypes between healthy human individuals. Data came from immunoSEQ multiplex PCR; TCRdb stores just in-frame clones and leaves some out. Of millions of clones in the sample, over 85% are singletons; the top ten hold over 0.12%. The V end was cut by 2 bases, the J end by 8 bases, with 10 bases between. The CDR3 is 12 amino acids. Germline-derived CDR1 and CDR2 are GTSNPN and SVGIG (reference sequence). The chain has TRBV30 and TRBJ2-1; D is undetermined. Material for sequencing was naive CD4+ T cells sorted from blood. Subset defined: CD45RA+ positively selected. The sequence derives from a man between 18 and 35 years old in good health. CDR3: CAWSTPFDEQFF. CDR3 in DNA: TGTGCCTGGAGTACTCCCTTTGATGAGCAGTTCTTC.